These 25 T cell receptor beta chains originate from one sample sequenced in a study of blood T cell repertoires in COVID-19. The assay was immunoSEQ multiplex PCR, and TCRdb's table has in-frame clones only and misses some. The table has roughly 180,000 clones, over 70% seen once. Specimen: PBMCs or T cells enriched from blood (not recorded which). These receptors were collected from a man aged 45-65 years who had recovered from COVID-19.

This clone was observed a handful of times. The genes are TRBV13 and TRBJ2-3; 9 nucleotides agree with TRBD2. V gave up 5 bases and J gave up 4 bases; unmatched junction bases: 22. The CDR3 consists of 20 residues. The V gene's germline CDR1 is PRHDT and CDR2 FYEKMQ (reference sequence). The CDR3 nucleotides are TGTGCCAGCAGCGCCCAATTACGGCGGGAGGGCCGAAACGTCCCAGATACGCAGTATTTT. Protein: CASSAQLRREGRNVPDTQYF.

The chain joins TRBV5-6 to TRBJ2-7, with TRBD1 as a possible D gene (5 bases). Germline V gene lookup returns CDR1 SGHDT and CDR2 YYEEEE. Trimming took 1 base from V and 8 from J, leaving 16 bases between them. CDR3 size: 14 residues. The CDR3 sequence is CASSLRQGPFKQYF. The DNA for the CDR3 is TGTGCCAGCAGCTTGAGGCAGGGCCCCTTCAAGCAGTACTTC.

The CDR3 bases are TGCGCCAGCAGCCGGGAGGGGCACTCCCAAGAGACCCAGTACTTC. Amino acid sequence: CASSREGHSQETQYF. The chain recombines TRBV5-1 with TRBJ2-5, with 8 positions matching TRBD2. Trimming took 4 bases from V and 1 from J; bases not matched to a gene: 6. Germline values: CDR1 SGHRS, CDR2 YFSETQ. The CDR3 loop spans 15 amino acids.

The J gene is TRBJ2-2, the V gene TRBV4-1; 9 bases line up with TRBD2. This CDR3 is 17 amino acids long. Germline-derived CDR1 and CDR2 are MGHRA and YSYEKL. V lost 4 bases and J lost 2; bases outside the gene matches: 8. The CDR3 DNA reads TGCGCCAGCAGCCCGAGGCTTAGCGGGGGCAACACCGGGGAGCTGTTTTTT. Protein: CASSPRLSGGNTGELFF.

The chain employs TRBV2 and TRBJ2-4; perhaps TRBD1 as D (6 bases). Trimming stripped 9 bases from V and 6 bases from J, with 21 bases between. Per the germline V gene, CDR1 is SNHLY and CDR2 is FYNNEI. This CDR3 region has 15 residues. The CDR3: CASFPISDRTNIQYF. The DNA for the CDR3 is TGTGCCAGTTTCCCGATCTCAGACAGGACAAACATTCAGTACTTC.

The chain carries TRBV6-6 and TRBJ2-1, with 7 bases matching TRBD1. This CDR3 is built from 12 residues. Germline CDR1 is MNHNY and CDR2 is SVGAGI (reference sequence). The ends lost 0 bases at V and 15 bases at J; junction bases unmatched: 5. CDR3 nucleotides: TGTGCCAGCAGTTACTCTTCAGGGGGTCTGTTCTTC. This translates into CASSYSSGGLFF.

The chain is built from TRBV27 and TRBJ2-7; tentatively, D is TRBD1 (5 bases). The CDR3 spans 15 residues. Per germline, CDR1 MNHEY and CDR2 SMNVEV (reference sequence). Deletions cut 3 bases from V and 2 bases from J, with 14 bases between. CDR3 in DNA: TGTGCCAGCAGTTTCCGGTTCACAGGAGCCTACGAGCAGTACTTC. Encoded protein: CASSFRFTGAYEQYF.

The chain couples TRBV14 to TRBJ1-3; no clear D. Germline-derived CDR1 and CDR2 are SGHDN and FVKESK. CDR3 length equals 17 residues. V gave up 2 bases and J gave up 6 bases, with 20 bases separating them. The CDR3 DNA follows: TGTGCCAGCAGCCAATGGCCGGGGTTTGAGTCCCTAAACACCATATATTTT. As protein: CASSQWPGFESLNTIYF. Combining the CDR3 with reference TRBV14 and TRBJ1-3 gives the whole variable domain EAGVTQFPSHSVIEKGQTVTLRCDPISGHDNLYWYRRVMGKEIKFLLHFVKESKQDESGMPNNRFLAERTGGTYSTLKVQPAELEDSGVYFCASSQWPGFESLNTIYFGEGSWLTVV.

Worth noting for this clone: The identical CDR3 is also encoded by other nucleotide sequences in the sample. This rearrangement joins TRBV7-3 to TRBJ2-3; weak D call: TRBD2 (6 bases). The CDR3 is made up of 14 amino acids. The germline V and J ends were trimmed by 2 bases and 3 bases, with 9 bases remaining between them. The germline gives CDR1 SGHTA, CDR2 FQGTGA. CDR3 loop: CASSLGGRTDTQYF. As DNA, the CDR3 is TGTGCCAGCAGCTTAGGGGGGAGAACAGATACGCAGTATTTT.

V and J are TRBV18 and TRBJ2-3; perhaps TRBD2 as D (6 bases). This CDR3 is built from 13 residues. Trimming pared 2 bases from V and 11 bases from J, leaving 14 bases between. The germline V gene has CDR1 KGHSH and CDR2 LQKENI. The CDR3 sequence is CASSPKDYHLQYF. In DNA form, the CDR3 reads TGTGCCAGCTCACCAAAGGACTACCATTTGCAGTATTTT. The full variable domain, in which reference TRBV18 and TRBJ2-3 provide the parts outside the CDR3, is NAGVMQNPRHLVRRRGQEARLRCSPMKGHSHVYWYRQLPEEGLKFMVYLQKENIIDESGMPKERFSAEFPKEGPSILRIQQVVRGDSAAYFCASSPKDYHLQYFGPGTRLTVL.

The rearrangement joins TRBV24-1 to TRBJ2-5, with TRBD2 matching over 15 bases. The CDR3 has 17 amino acids. The V gene end was trimmed by 5 bases and the J gene end by 7 bases; junction bases not matched to a gene: 10. Germline assignment: CDR1 KGHDR and CDR2 SFDVKD. In DNA form, the CDR3 reads TGTGCCACCAGTGGGACTAGCGGGAGGGCCCCACCACCGACCCAGTACTTC. It yields the protein CATSGTSGRAPPPTQYF.

Here the CDR3 DNA reads TGTGCCAGCAGCTTAAGGGGCTACGAGCAGTACTTC. This gives the protein CASSLRGYEQYF. This sequence joins TRBV7-9 and TRBJ2-7; D perhaps matches TRBD1 (5 bases). There are 12 residues in the CDR3. Germline V gene lookup returns CDR1 SEHNR and CDR2 FQNEAQ (reference sequence). Trimming took off 2 bases at V and 3 bases at J, with 5 bases between the two ends.

The gene calls are TRBV18 and TRBJ1-5; weak D call: TRBD1 (6 bases). Germline CDR1 and CDR2: KGHSH and LQKENI. The CDR3 spans 14 residues. The V end lost 6 bases, the J end lost 7 bases, and 16 bases lay between the germline ends. CDR3 protein: CASSHGAGEQPQHF. As DNA, the CDR3 is TGTGCCAGCTCCCACGGGGCAGGGGAACAGCCCCAGCATTTT. The full variable domain, with the rest looked up from reference TRBV18 and TRBJ1-5, is NAGVMQNPRHLVRRRGQEARLRCSPMKGHSHVYWYRQLPEEGLKFMVYLQKENIIDESGMPKERFSAEFPKEGPSILRIQQVVRGDSAAYFCASSHGAGEQPQHFGDGTRLSIL.

This clone has only a few counts. The chain is built from TRBV24-1 and TRBJ2-3; 10 bases match TRBD2. Germline CDR1 KGHDR, CDR2 SFDVKD. The trim removed 3 bases at V and 4 bases at J, leaving 9 bases unmatched. The CDR3 totals 17 residues. CDR3 coding DNA: TGTGCCACCAGTGATAGCGGGAGGGCCTTGCGGCCAGATACGCAGTATTTT. Amino acid sequence: CATSDSGRALRPDTQYF.

This chain uses TRBV28 with TRBJ1-5; D perhaps matches TRBD1 (6 bases). Germline values: CDR1 MDHEN, CDR2 SYDVKM. The CDR3 consists of 16 residues. Trimming took 2 bases from V and 6 from J, leaving 17 bases between them. The CDR3 reads CASSLQSGGRGQPQHF. The CDR3 nucleotides are TGTGCCAGCAGTTTACAGTCCGGGGGGCGCGGTCAGCCCCAGCATTTT.

This clone was seen a single time. V is TRBV19 and J is TRBJ1-2; 9 bases line up with TRBD1. CDR3 length: 13 amino acids. V trimming: 3 bases; J trimming: 7 bases; junction bases outside the gene matches: 3. Germline CDR1 reads LNHDA; CDR2 reads SQIVND (reference sequence). In DNA form, the CDR3 reads TGTGCCAGTAGTATGGACAGGGGAAGTGGCTACACCTTC. Protein sequence: CASSMDRGSGYTF.

This chain connects TRBV10-1 to TRBJ1-1, with 9 bases that match TRBD1. The CDR3 totals 15 residues. J gave up 1 base and V 3 bases, and 3 bases lay outside the gene matches. Germline CDR1 reads WNHNN; CDR2 reads SYGVQD (reference sequence). CDR3 nucleotides: TGCGCCAGCAGTGACCCGGGACAGGGGAACACTGAAGCTTTCTTT. Its protein is CASSDPGQGNTEAFF.

The V call is TRBV19, the J call TRBJ2-3; 7 bases map to TRBD2. The V gene end was trimmed by 7 bases and the J gene end by 3 bases; junction bases not matched to a gene: 4. The CDR3 loop spans 13 amino acids. Per germline, CDR1 LNHDA and CDR2 SQIVND (reference sequence). The CDR3 nucleotides are TGTGCCAGTAACGGCGGGAGAACAGATACGCAGTATTTT. It codes for CASNGGRTDTQYF.

V gene TRBV9 combines with J gene TRBJ2-3; no clear D. Germline V gives CDR1 SGDLS, CDR2 YYNGEE. The CDR3 loop spans 13 amino acids. V dropped 0 bases and J dropped 7 bases, with 9 bases sitting between them. CDR3 sequence (DNA): TGTGCCAGCAGCGTAGGCACTGCCTATACGCAGTATTTT. Encoded protein: CASSVGTAYTQYF.

The rearrangement links TRBV7-2 to TRBJ1-5, with a possible D match to TRBD1 (5 bases). Trimming cost V 3 bases and J 7 bases, with 13 bases left between them. The CDR3 covers 14 residues. The germline V gene has CDR1 SGHTA and CDR2 FQGNSA. CDR3 amino acids: CASSFGIRAQPQHF. In DNA form, the CDR3 reads TGTGCCAGCAGCTTCGGTATCAGGGCGCAGCCCCAGCATTTT. Combining the CDR3 with reference TRBV7-2 and TRBJ1-5 gives the whole variable domain GAGVSQSPSNKVTEKGKDVELRCDPISGHTALYWYRQSLGQGLEFLIYFQGNSAPDKSGLPSDRFSAERTGGSVSTLTIQRTQQEDSAVYLCASSFGIRAQPQHFGDGTRLSIL.

The gene calls are TRBV3-1 (or the pseudogene TRBV3-2) and TRBJ1-5, with 7 bases identical to TRBD1. The junction had 3 bases not matched to a gene; V was cut back by 4 bases and J by 3 bases. Per germline, CDR1 LGHDT and CDR2 YNNKEL (reference sequence). This CDR3 is built from 14 residues. CDR3: CASSPTGTNQPQHF. The CDR3 nucleotides are TGTGCCAGCAGCCCGACAGGGACCAATCAGCCCCAGCATTTT.

The chain couples TRBV5-1 to TRBJ2-1; 7 nucleotides align to TRBD2. The CDR3 covers 16 residues. CDR1 SGHRS and CDR2 YFSETQ come from the germline V gene. Losses at the gene ends were 0 bases for V and 4 bases for J; bases not matched to a gene: 7. CDR3 region: CASSLAGQRGYNEQFF. The CDR3 nucleotides read TGCGCCAGCAGCTTGGCTGGCCAGCGGGGATACAATGAGCAGTTCTTC.

CDR3 region: CASSLEGTGRTGELFF. CDR3 coding DNA: TGCGCCAGCAGCTTGGAGGGGACAGGGCGGACCGGGGAGCTGTTTTTT. The chain uses TRBV5-1 and TRBJ2-2, with 9 bases that match TRBD1. Germline V gives CDR1 SGHRS, CDR2 YFSETQ. The length of the CDR3 is 16 residues. Trimming cost V 0 bases and J 5 bases; bases outside gene matches: 5.

The gene calls are TRBV5-1 and TRBJ2-6; perhaps TRBD2 as D (5 bases). Germline lookup yields CDR1 SGHRS and CDR2 YFSETQ. CDR3 length: 17 amino acids. Trimming removed 3 bases at V and 0 bases at J, with 13 bases between. CDR3 DNA: TGCGCCAGCAGCTGGAGACGGGGTGACTCTGGGGCCAACGTCCTGACTTTC. Its protein is CASSWRRGDSGANVLTF.

This clone showed up just a few times. This chain uses TRBV5-1 with TRBJ1-2; no clear D. Trimming took 3 bases from V and 10 from J, leaving 13 bases between them. The CDR3 consists of 12 residues. Germline V gene lookup returns CDR1 SGHRS and CDR2 YFSETQ. CDR3 nucleotide sequence: TGCGCCAGCAGCTCCGGGAGGCGGGACTACACCTTC. Translated, it gives CASSSGRRDYTF.